The entry below describes one TCR beta chain. Profiled with immunoSEQ multiplex PCR; TCRdb holds only in-frame clones, not every one. The data hold some 330,000 clones, with roughly 88% observed a single time. This sample was included in a study of cytomegalovirus exposure and HLA in healthy donors. In germline, CDR1 is LNHDA, CDR2 SQIVND (reference sequence). Trimming removed 7 bases from V and 8 bases from J; junction bases left unmatched: 7. The CDR3 is 14 amino acids. Sequencing used PBMCs. The TCR comes from a woman aged 18-29 years in good health and CMV-seronegative. The J gene is TRBJ2-1, the V gene TRBV19; the match to TRBD2 covers 11 bases. The chain's CDR3 is CASNPSGRRDEQFF. The CDR3 nucleotides are TGTGCCAGTAATCCTAGCGGGAGGAGGGATGAGCAGTTCTTC.